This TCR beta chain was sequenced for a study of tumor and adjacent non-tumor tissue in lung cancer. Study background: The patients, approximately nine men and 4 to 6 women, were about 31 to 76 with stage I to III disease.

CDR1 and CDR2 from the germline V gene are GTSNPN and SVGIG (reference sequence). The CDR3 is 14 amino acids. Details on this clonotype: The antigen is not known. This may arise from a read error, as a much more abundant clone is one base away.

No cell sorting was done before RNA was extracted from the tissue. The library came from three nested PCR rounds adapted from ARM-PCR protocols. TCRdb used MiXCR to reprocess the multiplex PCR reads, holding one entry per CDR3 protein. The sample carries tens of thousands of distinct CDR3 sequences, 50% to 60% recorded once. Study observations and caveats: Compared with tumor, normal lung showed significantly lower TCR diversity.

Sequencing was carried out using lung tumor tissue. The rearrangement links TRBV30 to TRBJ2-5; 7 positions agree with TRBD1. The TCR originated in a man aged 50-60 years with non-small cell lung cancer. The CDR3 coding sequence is TGTACCTGGATACTCAGACAGGGTGGAGAGACCCAGTACTTC. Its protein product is CTWILRQGGETQYF.